This T cell receptor beta chain appears in the sequencing data of a study of CD8 T cells in Susac syndrome. Negative isolation yielded CD4+ and CD8+ T cells, and FACS enriched TEMRA cells. When the RNA was reverse transcribed, random hexamers were used with an input of roughly 0.45 to 1 ug. Amplification of TCR beta CDR3 used immunoSEQ multiplex PCR across 54 Vbeta and 13 Jbeta. MiXCR, run by TCRdb on the immunoSEQ multiplex PCR reads, gives a single entry per CDR3 protein. This table holds 140,000 or so distinct CDR3 sequences, 90% to 95% found once. Germline trimming cut 3 bases from V and 5 bases from J; bases unmatched to any gene: 6. Germline CDR1 and CDR2: LGHNT and FRNRAP. This CDR3 has 14 amino acids.

The material sequenced was CD4+ T cells from PBMCs. V gene TRBV12-5 combines with J gene TRBJ2-5; 7 bases fit TRBD1. This TCR was recovered from a human donor with multiple sclerosis. CDR3 amino acids: CASGFGTASETQYF. The CDR3 DNA follows: TGTGCTAGTGGTTTCGGGACAGCTTCGGAGACCCAGTACTTC.